Below, 20 T cell receptor beta chains from the same sample are listed, as sequenced in a study of cytomegalovirus exposure and HLA in healthy donors. The PCR had 60 Vbeta and 13 Jbeta primers. The assay was immunoSEQ multiplex PCR, and TCRdb's table has in-frame clones only and misses some. Of approximately 170,000 clones listed, more than 65% are singletons. The sequenced material came from PBMCs. These receptors all stem from a male donor in good health and CMV-seronegative.

The CDR3 DNA sequence: TGTGCCAGCAGCTTGGGGGACAGGGGGCGCAAAGATACGCAGTATTTT. Protein: CASSLGDRGRKDTQYF. The V call is TRBV7-8, the J call TRBJ2-3; TRBD1 agrees at 12 bases. J lost 5 bases, V lost 3 bases, and 6 bases had no gene match. Per germline, CDR1 SGHVS and CDR2 FQNEAQ. This CDR3 comprises 16 residues.

J is TRBJ1-2 and V is TRBV27; D remains ambiguous. The CDR3 length is 15 residues. Germline lookup yields CDR1 MNHEY and CDR2 SMNVEV (reference sequence). V lost 9 bases and J lost 0, with 17 bases in between. The DNA of the CDR3 is TGTGCCAGTACCAAGCTTGAGGGAGCTAACTATGGCTACACCTTC. Amino acid sequence: CASTKLEGANYGYTF.

The CDR3 protein is CASSQFSGAYNEQFF. The CDR3 DNA sequence: TGTGCCAGCAGCCAGTTCAGCGGAGCCTACAATGAGCAGTTCTTC. The chain has TRBV14 and TRBJ2-1; weak D call: TRBD2 (5 bases). Between the trimmed V and J ends, which lost 3 bases and 2 bases, there was a span of 11 bases. Germline CDR1 is SGHDN and CDR2 is FVKESK. This CDR3 is built from 15 residues.

DNA for the CDR3: TGTGCCAGCAGTTTATCGGGACTAGCGGGGAACGAGCAGTACTTC. It translates to CASSLSGLAGNEQYF. The chain carries TRBV27 and TRBJ2-7; the match to TRBD2 covers 13 bases. The CDR3 loop spans 15 amino acids. J lost 5 bases, V lost 0 bases, and 1 base had no gene match. The germline CDR1 and CDR2 sequences are MNHEY and SMNVEV (reference sequence).

Only one count was recorded for this clone. The chain uses TRBV27 and TRBJ1-1, with D possibly matching TRBD1 (6 bases). The CDR3 has 12 amino acids. Trimming left V 8 bases short and J 0 bases short, with 7 bases between. The germline V gene encodes CDR1 MNHEY and CDR2 SMNVEV (reference sequence). The CDR3 DNA is TGTGCCAGCTGGACAGTGAACACTGAAGCTTTCTTT. As protein: CASWTVNTEAFF.

The chain is built from TRBV5-1 and TRBJ2-7; 7 bases align to TRBD2. The CDR3 consists of 17 residues. V gave up 0 bases and J gave up 5 bases; unmatched junction bases: 14. In germline, CDR1 is SGHRS, CDR2 YFSETQ. The DNA of the CDR3 is TGCGCCAGCAGCTTGGGTGCACTGGCGGGAGTTAGTGACGAGCAGTACTTC. As protein: CASSLGALAGVSDEQYF. Combining the CDR3 with reference TRBV5-1 and TRBJ2-7 gives the whole variable domain KAGVTQTPRYLIKTRGQQVTLSCSPISGHRSVSWYQQTPGQGLQFLFEYFSETQRNKGNFPGRFSGRQFSNSRSEMNVSTLELGDSALYLCASSLGALAGVSDEQYFGPGTRLTVT.

This clone showed up just a few times. Other DNA variants within this sample encode the same CDR3. The rearrangement links TRBV9 to TRBJ2-1; 8 nucleotides align to TRBD2. The CDR3 totals 15 residues. The germline V gene encodes CDR1 SGDLS and CDR2 YYNGEE. V gave up 0 bases and J gave up 4 bases; unmatched junction bases: 3. CDR3 sequence: CASSVVAGPYNEQFF. The DNA for the CDR3 is TGTGCCAGCAGCGTAGTAGCGGGGCCTTACAATGAGCAGTTCTTC.

The chain links TRBV7-9 to TRBJ1-1; D gene uncertain. CDR1 and CDR2 from the germline V gene are SEHNR and FQNEAQ (reference sequence). The CDR3 is 10 residues long. Trimming shortened V by 3 bases and J by 10 bases, and 6 bases separated the two germline ends. The DNA for the CDR3 is TGTGCCAGCAGCTTGGAGGGAGCTTTCTTT. Translated: CASSLEGAFF.

This chain uses TRBV6-1 with TRBJ2-7; no definite D call. Deletions cut 1 base from V and 3 bases from J, with 7 bases between. Germline V lookup: CDR1 MNHNS, CDR2 SASEGT. The CDR3 is made up of 13 amino acids. The CDR3 DNA follows: TGTGCCAGCAGTGAAGTTTACAGCTACGAGCAGTACTTC. Protein sequence: CASSEVYSYEQYF.

This clone appeared a few times. This chain links TRBV5-4 with TRBJ2-1, with TRBD2 identical over 8 bases. The junction had 6 bases not matched to a gene; V was cut back by 4 bases and J by 6 bases. CDR3 size: 14 residues. Germline assignment: CDR1 SGHNT and CDR2 YYREEE (reference sequence). The DNA of the CDR3 is TGTGCCAGCAGCCGAGCGGGAGTAGCCAATGAGCAGTTCTTC. It yields the protein CASSRAGVANEQFF.

The chain has TRBV5-5 and TRBJ1-4; no clear D. Germline-derived CDR1 and CDR2 are SGHKS and YYEKEE (reference sequence). V gave up 1 base and J gave up 5 bases, with 6 bases separating them. The CDR3 runs 13 residues. The CDR3, as DNA: TGTGCCAGCAGCTTGTGGCAGAATGAAAAACTGTTTTTT. This gives the protein CASSLWQNEKLFF.

This clone showed up just once. This chain joins TRBV7-8 and TRBJ2-3, with TRBD2 matching 9 bases. The J segment lost 2 bases and the V segment lost 1 base, leaving 7 bases of the junction unmatched. Germline assignment: CDR1 SGHVS and CDR2 FQNEAQ. The CDR3 spans 17 residues. In nucleotides, the CDR3 is TGTGCCAGCAGCTTAGGCGTGGTAGCGGGGGCCACAGATACGCAGTATTTT. Its translation is CASSLGVVAGATDTQYF.

In its sample, this clone was seen once. The chain is built from TRBV7-6 and TRBJ1-1, with 7 nucleotides matching TRBD1. CDR1 and CDR2 from the germline V gene are SGHVS and FNYEAQ. V gave up 1 base and J gave up 0 bases; unmatched junction bases: 2. The CDR3 runs 15 residues. CDR3 amino acids: CASSLDGTVNTEAFF. CDR3 DNA sequence: TGTGCCAGCAGCTTAGATGGGACAGTGAACACTGAAGCTTTCTTT.

CDR3 in amino acids: CASRRDSDTQYF. CDR3 DNA: TGTGCCAGCAGACGGGACTCAGATACGCAGTATTTT. The chain carries TRBV28 and TRBJ2-3, with D possibly being TRBD2 (6 bases). This CDR3 has 12 amino acids. Trimming left V 6 bases short and J 4 bases short, with 8 bases between. The V gene's germline CDR1 is MDHEN and CDR2 SYDVKM.

The chain joins TRBV7-3 to TRBJ2-7; 8 bases align to TRBD1. Unmatched junction bases numbered 10, after V lost 5 bases and J lost 1 base. There are 16 residues in the CDR3. Per germline, CDR1 SGHTA and CDR2 FQGTGA. CDR3 DNA: TGTGCCAGCAGCCCGAACCCCGGACAGGGATCCTACGAGCAGTACTTC. This codes for CASSPNPGQGSYEQYF.

V gene TRBV4-1 combines with J gene TRBJ1-2; no definite D call. Trimming left V 0 bases short and J 6 bases short, with 17 bases between. The CDR3 loop spans 16 amino acids. Germline V gene lookup returns CDR1 MGHRA and CDR2 YSYEKL. CDR3 amino acids: CASSQDKLEGTDGYTF. DNA of the CDR3: TGCGCCAGCAGCCAAGATAAGTTGGAGGGAACGGATGGCTACACCTTC.

The V and J genes are TRBV6-1 and TRBJ1-1, with D possibly TRBD1 on 5 matching bases. The CDR3 totals 11 residues. Germline V gene data show CDR1 as MNHNS and CDR2 as SASEGT. The ends were cut back, 7 bases at V and 7 bases at J, with 10 bases in the middle. DNA of the CDR3: TGTGCCAGCACTAAGGGGTTTGAAGCTTTCTTT. Encoded protein: CASTKGFEAFF.

This chain connects TRBV10-1 to TRBJ2-3, with no clear D. Trimming stripped 6 bases from V and 6 bases from J, with 13 bases between. The germline gives CDR1 WNHNN, CDR2 SYGVQD (reference sequence). The CDR3 has 13 amino acids. CDR3 DNA sequence: TGCGCCAGCAGCTTCCTCATTCGGGATACGCAGTATTTT. This sequence encodes CASSFLIRDTQYF.

This clone turned up a few times. The rearrangement uses TRBV28 and TRBJ1-5; TRBD1 aligns across 8 bases. Germline V CDR1 and CDR2: MDHEN, SYDVKM. The CDR3 spans 16 residues. V was clipped by 2 bases and J by 0 bases; unmatched bases: 3. The chain's CDR3 is CASSLTQGVSNQPQHF. The CDR3 coding sequence is TGTGCCAGCAGTTTAACACAGGGGGTTAGCAATCAGCCCCAGCATTTT.

This chain links TRBV28 with TRBJ1-5, with unresolved D. V shed 2 bases and J shed 1 base, with 15 bases lying between them. The CDR3 extends over 17 amino acids. Germline CDR1 is MDHEN and CDR2 is SYDVKM. CDR3 DNA sequence: TGTGCCAGCAGTTTAATACGAAAAACTAGGAGCAATCAGCCCCAGCATTTT. Protein: CASSLIRKTRSNQPQHF.